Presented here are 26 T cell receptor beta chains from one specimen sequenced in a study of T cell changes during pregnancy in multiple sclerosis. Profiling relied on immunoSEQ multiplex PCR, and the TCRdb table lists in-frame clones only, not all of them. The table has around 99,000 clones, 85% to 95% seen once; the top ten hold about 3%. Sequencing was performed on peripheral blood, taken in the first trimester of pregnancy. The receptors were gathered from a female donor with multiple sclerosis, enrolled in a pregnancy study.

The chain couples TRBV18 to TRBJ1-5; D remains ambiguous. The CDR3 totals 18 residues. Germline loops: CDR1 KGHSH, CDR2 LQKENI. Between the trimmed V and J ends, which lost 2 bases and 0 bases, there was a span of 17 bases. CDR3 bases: TGTGCCAGCTCACCATTCCCCCCCGACGGGTATAGCAATCAGCCCCAGCATTTT. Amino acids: CASSPFPPDGYSNQPQHF.

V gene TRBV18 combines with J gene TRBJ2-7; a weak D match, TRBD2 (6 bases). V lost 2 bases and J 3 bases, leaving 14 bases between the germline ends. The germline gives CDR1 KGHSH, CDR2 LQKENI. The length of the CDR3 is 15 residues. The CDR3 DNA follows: TGTGCCAGCTCACCAACTAGCATGGGCCTCTACGAGCAGTACTTC. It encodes CASSPTSMGLYEQYF.

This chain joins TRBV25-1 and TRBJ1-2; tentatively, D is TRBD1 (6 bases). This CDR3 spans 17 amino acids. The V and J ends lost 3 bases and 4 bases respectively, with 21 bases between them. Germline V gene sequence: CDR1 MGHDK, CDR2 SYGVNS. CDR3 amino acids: CASSDPGRRQDRYGYTF. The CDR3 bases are TGTGCCAGCAGTGACCCTGGTCGGAGACAGGACCGCTATGGCTACACCTTC.

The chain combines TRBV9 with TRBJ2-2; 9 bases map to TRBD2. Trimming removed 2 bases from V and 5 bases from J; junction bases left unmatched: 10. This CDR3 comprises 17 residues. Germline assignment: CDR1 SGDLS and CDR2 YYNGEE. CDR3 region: CASSVPAGGVRTGELFF. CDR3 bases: TGTGCCAGCAGCGTGCCAGCGGGAGGCGTACGGACCGGGGAGCTGTTTTTT.

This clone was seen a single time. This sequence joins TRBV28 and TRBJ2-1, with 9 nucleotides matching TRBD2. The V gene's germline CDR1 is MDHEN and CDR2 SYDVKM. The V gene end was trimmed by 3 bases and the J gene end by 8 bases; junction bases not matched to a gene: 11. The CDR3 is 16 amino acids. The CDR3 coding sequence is TGTGCCAGCAGTTTGGGGCTAGCGGGAATAACTTATGAGCAGTTCTTC. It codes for CASSLGLAGITYEQFF.

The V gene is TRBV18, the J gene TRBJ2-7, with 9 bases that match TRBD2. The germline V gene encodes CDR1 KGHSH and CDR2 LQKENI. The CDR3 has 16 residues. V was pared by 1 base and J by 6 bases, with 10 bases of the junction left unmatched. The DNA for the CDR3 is TGTGCCAGCTCACCACGAGGTATAGCGGGAGTATCCGAGCAGTACTTC. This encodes CASSPRGIAGVSEQYF.

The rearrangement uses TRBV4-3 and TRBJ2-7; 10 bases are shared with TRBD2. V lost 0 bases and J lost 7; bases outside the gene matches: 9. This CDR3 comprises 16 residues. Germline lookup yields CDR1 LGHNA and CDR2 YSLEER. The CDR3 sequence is CASSQDSLAGVWEQYF. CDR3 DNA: TGCGCCAGCAGCCAAGATTCCCTAGCGGGAGTGTGGGAGCAGTACTTC.

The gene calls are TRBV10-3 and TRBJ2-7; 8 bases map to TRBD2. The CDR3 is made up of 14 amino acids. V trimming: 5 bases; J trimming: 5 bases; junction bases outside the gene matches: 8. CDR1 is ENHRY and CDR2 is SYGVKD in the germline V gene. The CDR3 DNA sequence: TGTGCCATCAGTTCCGGACTAGCTGACCACGAGCAGTACTTC. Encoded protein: CAISSGLADHEQYF.

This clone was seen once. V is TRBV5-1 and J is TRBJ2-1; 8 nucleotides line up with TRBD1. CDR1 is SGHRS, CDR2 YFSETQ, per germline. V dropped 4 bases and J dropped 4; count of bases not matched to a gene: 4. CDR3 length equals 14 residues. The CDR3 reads CASSPGQVYNEQFF. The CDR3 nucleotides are TGCGCCAGCAGCCCGGGACAGGTTTACAATGAGCAGTTCTTC. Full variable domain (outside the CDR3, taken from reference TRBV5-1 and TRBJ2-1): KAGVTQTPRYLIKTRGQQVTLSCSPISGHRSVSWYQQTPGQGLQFLFEYFSETQRNKGNFPGRFSGRQFSNSRSEMNVSTLELGDSALYLCASSPGQVYNEQFFGPGTRLTVL.

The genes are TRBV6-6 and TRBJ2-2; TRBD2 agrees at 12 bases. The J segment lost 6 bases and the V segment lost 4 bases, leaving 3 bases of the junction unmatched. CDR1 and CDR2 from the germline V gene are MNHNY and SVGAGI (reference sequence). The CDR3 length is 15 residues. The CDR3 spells CASSSLAGGPGELFF. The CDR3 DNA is TGTGCCAGCAGTTCTCTAGCGGGAGGGCCCGGGGAGCTGTTTTTT.

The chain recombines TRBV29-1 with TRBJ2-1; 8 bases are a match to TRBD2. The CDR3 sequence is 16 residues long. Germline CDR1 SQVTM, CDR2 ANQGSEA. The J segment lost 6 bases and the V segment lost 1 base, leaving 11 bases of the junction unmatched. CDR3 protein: CSVEGFPGLGGNEQFF. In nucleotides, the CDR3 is TGCAGCGTTGAAGGCTTCCCGGGACTAGGAGGCAATGAGCAGTTCTTC.

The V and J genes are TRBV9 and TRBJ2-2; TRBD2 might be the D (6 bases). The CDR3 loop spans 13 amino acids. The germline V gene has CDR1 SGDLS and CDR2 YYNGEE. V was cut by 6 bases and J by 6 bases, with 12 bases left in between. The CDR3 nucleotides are TGTGCCAGCACCAGTCGGGGGTCCGGGGAGCTGTTTTTT. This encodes CASTSRGSGELFF.

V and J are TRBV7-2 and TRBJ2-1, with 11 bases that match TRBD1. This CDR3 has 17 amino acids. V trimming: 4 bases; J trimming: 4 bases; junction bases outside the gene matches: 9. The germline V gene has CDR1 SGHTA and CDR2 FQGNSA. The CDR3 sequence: CASSSRTGGDSYNEQFF. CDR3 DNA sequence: TGTGCCAGCAGCTCTCGGACAGGGGGCGATAGTTACAATGAGCAGTTCTTC.

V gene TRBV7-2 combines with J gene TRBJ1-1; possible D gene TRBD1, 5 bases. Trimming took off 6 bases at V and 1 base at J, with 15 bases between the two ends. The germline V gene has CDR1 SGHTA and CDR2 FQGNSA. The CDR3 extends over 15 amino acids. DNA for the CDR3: TGTGCCAGCAGACCCCTACTTACAGGGAACACTGAAGCTTTCTTT. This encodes CASRPLLTGNTEAFF.

DNA for the CDR3: TGTGCCAGCTCTTTCGGGGGAGGGGTATTGACTTCTGGGAGTGAAAAACTGTTTTTT. Protein product: CASSFGGGVLTSGSEKLFF. The chain is built from TRBV9 and TRBJ1-4; tentatively, D is TRBD1 (5 bases). The CDR3 loop spans 19 amino acids. Germline V gene data show CDR1 as SGDLS and CDR2 as YYNGEE. V dropped 7 bases and J dropped 7 bases, with 32 bases sitting between them.

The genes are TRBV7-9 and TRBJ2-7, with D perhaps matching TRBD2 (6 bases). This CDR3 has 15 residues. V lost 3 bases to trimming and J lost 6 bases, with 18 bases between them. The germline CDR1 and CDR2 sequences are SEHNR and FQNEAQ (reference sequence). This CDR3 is CASSLARGGESEQYF. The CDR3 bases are TGTGCCAGCAGCTTGGCACGAGGAGGGGAAAGCGAGCAGTACTTC.

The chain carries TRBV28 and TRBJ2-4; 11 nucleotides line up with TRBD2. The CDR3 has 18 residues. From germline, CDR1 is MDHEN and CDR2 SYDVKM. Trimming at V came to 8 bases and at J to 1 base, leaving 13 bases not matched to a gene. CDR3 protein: CASLSSGRPTWAKNIQYF. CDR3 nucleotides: TGTGCCAGCCTCTCTAGCGGGAGGCCAACATGGGCCAAAAACATTCAGTACTTC.

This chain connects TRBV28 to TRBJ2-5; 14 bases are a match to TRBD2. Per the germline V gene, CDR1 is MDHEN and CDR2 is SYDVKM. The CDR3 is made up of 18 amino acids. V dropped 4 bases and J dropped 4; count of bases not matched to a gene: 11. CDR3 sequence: CASSSPLGLAGAAETQYF. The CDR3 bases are TGTGCCAGCAGTTCGCCATTGGGACTAGCGGGAGCGGCAGAGACCCAGTACTTC.

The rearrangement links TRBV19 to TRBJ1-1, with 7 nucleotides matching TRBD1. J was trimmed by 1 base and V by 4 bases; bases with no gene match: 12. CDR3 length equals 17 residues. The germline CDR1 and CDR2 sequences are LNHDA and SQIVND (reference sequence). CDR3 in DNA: TGTGCCAGTAGTACCCTTGAGACCGGGACAGAGAACACTGAAGCTTTCTTT. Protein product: CASSTLETGTENTEAFF.

DNA for the CDR3: TGTGCCAGTACCCCAGGACTAGCGGGAGGTTATGAGCAGTTCTTC. This sequence encodes CASTPGLAGGYEQFF. The J gene is TRBJ2-1, the V gene TRBV19, with TRBD2 matching 14 bases. V lost 7 bases, J lost 8 bases, and 7 bases stayed unmatched. The germline V gene encodes CDR1 LNHDA and CDR2 SQIVND (reference sequence). CDR3 size: 15 residues.

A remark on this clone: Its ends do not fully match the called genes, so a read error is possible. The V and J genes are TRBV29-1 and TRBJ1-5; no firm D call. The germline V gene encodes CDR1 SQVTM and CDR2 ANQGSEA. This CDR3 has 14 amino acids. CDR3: CSVAGSTSNEPQHF. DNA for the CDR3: TGCAGCGTTGCAGGTTCAACGAGCAATGAGCCCCAGCATTTT.

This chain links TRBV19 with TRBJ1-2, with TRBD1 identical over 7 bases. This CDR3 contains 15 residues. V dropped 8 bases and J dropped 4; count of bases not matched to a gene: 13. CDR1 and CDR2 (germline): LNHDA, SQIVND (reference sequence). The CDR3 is CASSPPTGTRYGYTF. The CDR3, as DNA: TGTGCCAGTTCGCCCCCGACAGGGACTCGCTATGGCTACACCTTC. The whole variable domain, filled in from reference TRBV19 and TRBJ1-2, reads DGGITQSPKYLFRKEGQNVTLSCEQNLNHDAMYWYRQDPGQGLRLIYYSQIVNDFQKGDIAEGYSVSREKKESFPLTVTSAQKNPTAFYLCASSPPTGTRYGYTFGSGTRLTVV.

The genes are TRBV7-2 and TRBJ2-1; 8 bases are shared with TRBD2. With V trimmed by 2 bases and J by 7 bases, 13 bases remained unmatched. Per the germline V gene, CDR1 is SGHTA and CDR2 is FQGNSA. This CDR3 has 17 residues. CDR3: CASSLKRAAGGWNEQFF. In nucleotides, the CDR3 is TGTGCCAGCAGCTTAAAGCGTGCGGCGGGAGGTTGGAATGAGCAGTTCTTC.

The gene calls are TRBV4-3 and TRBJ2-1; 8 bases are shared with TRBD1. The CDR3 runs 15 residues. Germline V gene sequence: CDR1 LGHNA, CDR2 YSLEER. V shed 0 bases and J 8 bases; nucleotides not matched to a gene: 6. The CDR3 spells CASSQDRAGGDEQFF. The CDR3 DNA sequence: TGCGCCAGCAGCCAAGACAGGGCAGGGGGCGATGAGCAGTTCTTC.

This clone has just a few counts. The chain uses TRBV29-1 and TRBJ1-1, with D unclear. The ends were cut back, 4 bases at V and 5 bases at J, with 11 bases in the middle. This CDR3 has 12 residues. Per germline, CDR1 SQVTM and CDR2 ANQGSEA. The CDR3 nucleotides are TGCAGCGTTGTGGGGAGTGCGACTGAAGCTTTCTTT. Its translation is CSVVGSATEAFF.

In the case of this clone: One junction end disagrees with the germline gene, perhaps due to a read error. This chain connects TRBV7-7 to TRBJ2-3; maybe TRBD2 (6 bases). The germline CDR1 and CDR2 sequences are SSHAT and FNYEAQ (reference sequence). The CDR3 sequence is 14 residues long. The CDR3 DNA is TGTGCTAGCAGCTTAGGGACTTCCACAGATACGCAGTATTTT. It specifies CASSLGTSTDTQYF.